A single sample is the source of the 18 T cell receptor beta chains below, sequenced in a study of sequential checkpoint blockade in melanoma. TCRdb keeps only in-frame clones here, not all; method: immunoSEQ multiplex PCR. The table lists about 18,000 clones, about 28% of them singletons. Regarding treatment: randomized to nivolumab then ipilimumab (arm A) or the reverse (arm B). This sample comprised tumor tissue (inferred from file names), obtained from a patient given nivolumab and ipilimumab in sequence. The source of these receptors is a human donor with melanoma.

This CDR3 is CASRWLAGGPRETQYF. The DNA of the CDR3 is TGTGCCAGCAGGTGGCTAGCGGGGGGGCCTCGGGAGACCCAGTACTTC. The V call is TRBV6-8, the J call TRBJ2-5, with 12 nucleotides matching TRBD2. Losses at the gene ends were 6 bases for V and 5 bases for J; bases not matched to a gene: 10. Germline values: CDR1 MNHGY, CDR2 SAAAGT. There are 16 residues in the CDR3.

This clone was seen a few times. CDR3: CASSYSKARYSGANVLTF. DNA of the CDR3: TGTGCCAGCAGTTACTCGAAGGCACGTTACTCTGGGGCCAACGTCCTGACTTTC. The gene calls are TRBV6-8 and TRBJ2-6, with D uncertain. The CDR3 is 18 amino acids. CDR1 and CDR2 from the germline V gene are MNHGY and SAAAGT. V lost 0 bases and J 0 bases, leaving 12 bases between the germline ends.

The V call is TRBV29-1, the J call TRBJ2-5; 8 nucleotides match TRBD2. J gave up 5 bases and V 5 bases, and 10 bases lay outside the gene matches. The length of the CDR3 is 14 residues. In germline, CDR1 is SQVTM, CDR2 ANQGSEA. DNA of the CDR3: TGCAGCGTTCTTGGGACTAGAACTCTGGAGACCCAGTACTTC. Translated, it gives CSVLGTRTLETQYF.

This clone appeared a few times. The rearrangement joins TRBV9 to TRBJ1-1; D remains unclear. V was shortened by 4 bases and J by 3 bases, with 13 bases between the two germline ends. CDR1 and CDR2 (germline): SGDLS, YYNGEE. The CDR3 loop spans 14 amino acids. CDR3 loop: CASSISVLDTEAFF. In DNA form, the CDR3 reads TGTGCCAGCAGCATATCCGTATTAGACACTGAAGCTTTCTTT. The full variable domain, with the rest looked up from reference TRBV9 and TRBJ1-1, is DSGVTQTPKHLITATGQRVTLRCSPRSGDLSVYWYQQSLDQGLQFLIQYYNGEERAKGNILERFSAQQFPDLHSELNLSSLELGDSALYFCASSISVLDTEAFFGQGTRLTVV.

This clone is termed medium-sized. The chain employs TRBV11-3 and TRBJ2-3, with 7 bases identical to TRBD2. Germline values: CDR1 SGHNT, CDR2 YENEEA. This CDR3 contains 16 residues. Trimming removed 3 bases from V and 0 bases from J; junction bases left unmatched: 6. CDR3 DNA: TGTGCCAGCAGCTTGAGAGTGGGGGGGAGCACAGATACGCAGTATTTT. Its protein is CASSLRVGGSTDTQYF.

The chain links TRBV28 to TRBJ1-5; tentatively, D is TRBD1 (5 bases). Looked up from germline, CDR1 is MDHEN and CDR2 is SYDVKM. The CDR3 loop spans 14 amino acids. Trimming removed 6 bases from V and 7 bases from J, with 16 bases in between. The DNA for the CDR3 is TGTGCCAGCAGCCCAGACAGACCCCAACAGCCCCAGCATTTT. Translation: CASSPDRPQQPQHF.

The chain joins TRBV29-1 to TRBJ2-3; D not resolved. Trimming shortened V by 4 bases and J by 6 bases, and 14 bases separated the two germline ends. The CDR3 is 13 amino acids. The germline gives CDR1 SQVTM, CDR2 ANQGSEA. As DNA, the CDR3 is TGCAGCGTTGGGTTTTATGGTATCGATACGCAGTATTTT. The encoded protein is CSVGFYGIDTQYF.

This chain joins TRBV25-1 and TRBJ2-3; D is possibly TRBD2 (6 bases). The ends were cut back, 1 base at V and 2 bases at J, with 10 bases in the middle. CDR3 length equals 15 residues. CDR1 and CDR2 (germline): MGHDK, SYGVNS. The CDR3 loop reads CASSEWAGITDTQYF. The CDR3 bases are TGTGCCAGCAGTGAATGGGCGGGAATCACAGATACGCAGTATTTT.

CDR3 nucleotide sequence: TGTGCCTCGCGAGGGGCTTCGTCTGGAAACACCATATATTTT. Translation: CASRGASSGNTIYF. The V and J genes are TRBV15 and TRBJ1-3; D may be TRBD1 (5 bases). CDR3 length: 14 amino acids. Germline lookup yields CDR1 LNHNV and CDR2 YYDKDF (reference sequence). V shed 11 bases and J shed 1 base, with 15 bases lying between them.

This clone has just a few counts. DNA for the CDR3: TGTGCCAGCAGCTCTGGGCAAGCGGGAAACACCATATATTTT. This sequence encodes CASSSGQAGNTIYF. The chain links TRBV11-3 to TRBJ1-3; D gene uncertain. This CDR3 is built from 14 residues. CDR1 SGHNT and CDR2 YENEEA come from the germline V gene. V was shortened by 4 bases and J by 4 bases, with 11 bases between the two germline ends.

The gene calls are TRBV25-1 and TRBJ2-6, with a possible D match to TRBD2 (5 bases). The CDR3 length is 15 residues. Trimming took off 4 bases at V and 0 bases at J, with 7 bases between the two ends. CDR1 is MGHDK, CDR2 SYGVNS, per germline. The chain's CDR3 is CASSARGSGANVLTF. CDR3 sequence (DNA): TGTGCCAGCAGTGCCCGGGGCTCTGGGGCCAACGTCCTGACTTTC.

There are a few counts of this clone. V gene TRBV6-8 combines with J gene TRBJ1-2; D is perhaps TRBD1 (5 bases). From germline, CDR1 is MNHGY and CDR2 SAAAGT. The V end lost 6 bases, the J end lost 7 bases, and 15 bases lay between the germline ends. This CDR3 is 13 amino acids long. The CDR3: CASRRGQKSGYTF. CDR3 bases: TGTGCCAGCAGGAGGGGTCAGAAATCTGGCTACACCTTC.

This clone has only a few counts. This chain joins TRBV7-6 and TRBJ1-3; unclear D gene. Germline V gives CDR1 SGHVS, CDR2 FNYEAQ. V was cut by 3 bases and J by 1 base, with 13 bases left in between. This CDR3 has 16 residues. The CDR3 loop is CASSLFTPGSGNTIYF. The DNA for the CDR3 is TGTGCCAGCAGCTTGTTTACGCCGGGATCTGGAAACACCATATATTTT.

The V call is TRBV10-3, the J call TRBJ2-7, with 8 positions matching TRBD2. Germline-derived CDR1 and CDR2 are ENHRY and SYGVKD. The CDR3 is 15 amino acids. Trimming took 2 bases from V and 7 from J; bases not matched to a gene: 10. DNA for the CDR3: TGTGCCATCAGTGAGCCTAGCGGGTCGACGGGGGAGCAGTACTTC. This sequence encodes CAISEPSGSTGEQYF.

The table lists this clone with a count of one. The chain joins TRBV19 to TRBJ2-7; TRBD1 aligns across 10 bases. The trim removed 5 bases at V and 5 bases at J, leaving 6 bases unmatched. The CDR3 runs 14 residues. CDR1 LNHDA and CDR2 SQIVND come from the germline V gene (reference sequence). As DNA, the CDR3 is TGTGCCAGTAGTGGTGGGACAGGGGCACACGAGCAGTACTTC. Its protein is CASSGGTGAHEQYF.

This clone was found a few times. The rearrangement links TRBV6-8 to TRBJ2-3, with 13 bases lining up with TRBD2. Trimming at V came to 6 bases and at J to 5 bases, leaving 5 bases not matched to a gene. The CDR3 has 15 residues. Per the germline V gene, CDR1 is MNHGY and CDR2 is SAAAGT. The DNA for the CDR3 is TGTGCCAGCAGACGGACTAGCGGGAGTGGAGATACGCAGTATTTT. Protein: CASRRTSGSGDTQYF.

This clone was found a few times. The chain is built from TRBV11-3 and TRBJ2-7; 7 positions match TRBD2. J gave up 2 bases and V 5 bases, and 12 bases lay outside the gene matches. CDR3 length equals 16 residues. Germline CDR1 and CDR2: SGHNT and YENEEA. CDR3 protein: CASSGGGRTGPYEQYF. Written as DNA, the CDR3 is TGTGCCAGCAGCGGGGGGGGTCGCACCGGCCCCTACGAGCAGTACTTC.

This chain uses TRBV9 with TRBJ2-3; 9 nucleotides agree with TRBD2. J gave up 3 bases and V 3 bases, and 2 bases lay outside the gene matches. The length of the CDR3 is 14 residues. Germline CDR1 and CDR2: SGDLS and YYNGEE. CDR3 DNA sequence: TGTGCCAGCAGCGCTAGCGGGATGACAGATACGCAGTATTTT. Translated, it gives CASSASGMTDTQYF. The full variable domain, its missing parts supplied by reference TRBV9 and TRBJ2-3, is DSGVTQTPKHLITATGQRVTLRCSPRSGDLSVYWYQQSLDQGLQFLIQYYNGEERAKGNILERFSAQQFPDLHSELNLSSLELGDSALYFCASSASGMTDTQYFGPGTRLTVL.